This TCR beta chain was captured in a study of cytotoxic CD8 clonotypes in ibrutinib-treated CLL. TCRdb's table, derived via immunoSEQ multiplex PCR, lists solely in-frame clones and lacks some. Of 70,000 to 80,000 clones listed, around 81% are singletons. Trimming stripped 11 bases from V and 6 bases from J, with 13 bases between. The CDR3 consists of 11 residues. Germline CDR1 reads MNHEY; CDR2 reads SVGAGI. Specimen: PBMCs, collected at disease progression, from a patient treated with ibrutinib. The V gene is TRBV6-5, the J gene TRBJ1-1; D gene unclear. This sequence originates from a human donor with chronic lymphocytic leukemia. In DNA form, the CDR3 reads TGTGCCGCTCGTACGGGCGCTGAAGCTTTCTTT. The encoded protein is CAARTGAEAFF.